These 31 T cell receptor beta chains originate from one sample sequenced in a study of blood T cell repertoires in COVID-19. Sequencing used immunoSEQ multiplex PCR; TCRdb keeps in-frame clones, though not all of them. The repertoire holds about 150,000 clones, about nine tenths seen once, with 2.5% to 3% in the top ten. The sequencing input was peripheral blood. These receptors were obtained from a human donor with COVID-19, enrolled during active disease. The donor label of this sample is uncertain.

This rearrangement joins TRBV6-6 to TRBJ1-2; 8 bases match TRBD1. From germline, CDR1 is MNHNY and CDR2 SVGAGI (reference sequence). The CDR3 length is 13 residues. The V gene end was trimmed by 6 bases and the J gene end by 8 bases; junction bases not matched to a gene: 8. CDR3 coding DNA: TGTGCCAGCAGGTCAGGGGGCGCGATCGGCTACACCTTC. It translates to CASRSGGAIGYTF.

This clone appeared a single time. The rearrangement uses TRBV10-3 and TRBJ2-5, with 10 bases identical to TRBD2. The CDR3 has 15 residues. J lost 5 bases, V lost 5 bases, and 8 bases had no gene match. The germline gives CDR1 ENHRY, CDR2 SYGVKD. CDR3 amino acids: CAISLRSGGFETQYF. The CDR3 DNA reads as TGTGCCATCAGTTTACGTAGCGGGGGGTTCGAGACCCAGTACTTC.

The chain employs TRBV12-3 or TRBV12-4 and TRBJ2-5; D not certain. The V end lost 4 bases, the J end lost 5 bases, and 5 bases lay between the germline ends. This CDR3 spans 11 amino acids. The CDR3 spells CASSSSETQYF. The CDR3 nucleotides read TGTGCCAGCAGTTCGTCGGAGACCCAGTACTTC.

This chain links TRBV6-5 with TRBJ2-1, with a weak D call TRBD2 (5 bases). Per germline, CDR1 MNHEY and CDR2 SVGAGI. The CDR3 covers 13 residues. Between the trimmed V and J ends, which lost 10 bases and 8 bases, there was a span of 18 bases. CDR3 protein: CATRTVGIYEQFF. In nucleotides, the CDR3 is TGTGCCACCAGAACAGTCGGGATTTATGAGCAGTTCTTC.

The gene calls are TRBV19 and TRBJ2-5; 11 positions agree with TRBD2. The length of the CDR3 is 17 residues. V shed 0 bases, J shed 6 bases, and the junction held 9 bases outside the gene matches. Per germline, CDR1 LNHDA and CDR2 SQIVND (reference sequence). CDR3 sequence reads: CASSIDLRASGGKTQYF. The CDR3 DNA follows: TGTGCCAGTAGTATAGATCTTAGGGCTAGCGGGGGGAAGACCCAGTACTTC.

The chain joins TRBV2 to TRBJ2-3; 10 nucleotides line up with TRBD2. V was pared by 10 bases and J by 1 base, with 5 bases of the junction left unmatched. Per the germline V gene, CDR1 is SNHLY and CDR2 is FYNNEI. The CDR3 contains 14 residues. CDR3 amino acids: CATGLADRTDTQYF. Written as DNA, the CDR3 is TGTGCCACCGGACTAGCGGACCGCACAGATACGCAGTATTTT. The variable domain in full, with the rest retrieved from reference TRBV2 and TRBJ2-3, is EPEVTQTPSHQVTQMGQEVILRCVPISNHLYFYWYRQILGQKVEFLVSFYNNEISEKSEIFDDQFSVERPDGSNFTLKIRSTKLEDSAMYFCATGLADRTDTQYFGPGTRLTVL.

This clone was observed once. The J gene is TRBJ1-2, the V gene TRBV3-1 (or the pseudogene TRBV3-2); TRBD1 agrees at 9 bases. This CDR3 region has 15 residues. J was trimmed by 6 bases and V by 4 bases; bases with no gene match: 9. Germline-derived CDR1 and CDR2 are LGHDT and YNNKEL (reference sequence). The CDR3 spells CASSPTHGTGNGYTF. The DNA of the CDR3 is TGTGCCAGCAGCCCTACGCATGGGACAGGGAATGGCTACACCTTC.

The rearrangement uses TRBV7-2 and TRBJ1-2; D ambiguous. The germline CDR1 and CDR2 sequences are SGHTA and FQGNSA. The CDR3 spans 17 residues. V was cut by 5 bases and J by 8 bases, with 27 bases left in between. CDR3 bases: TGTGCCAGCAGCGAAGACGGGTTTGCAGGTCATACGGGAGGCTACACCTTC. This codes for CASSEDGFAGHTGGYTF.

This clone was seen more than once but under ten times. This chain uses TRBV5-1 with TRBJ1-2, with D perhaps matching TRBD1 (5 bases). The CDR3 has 15 residues. The V end lost 4 bases, the J end lost 7 bases, and 20 bases lay between the germline ends. Per the germline V gene, CDR1 is SGHRS and CDR2 is YFSETQ. CDR3 amino acids: CASSPRTDTRGGYTF. CDR3 bases: TGCGCCAGCAGCCCCCGGACGGACACTCGAGGTGGCTACACCTTC.

The chain uses TRBV2 and TRBJ2-1, with 10 nucleotides matching TRBD2. Trimming cost V 7 bases and J 0 bases; bases outside gene matches: 3. There are 15 residues in the CDR3. CDR1 SNHLY and CDR2 FYNNEI come from the germline V gene. The CDR3 reads CASKLAGSSYNEQFF. The CDR3 coding sequence is TGTGCCAGCAAACTAGCGGGGAGCTCCTACAATGAGCAGTTCTTC.

The chain employs TRBV3-1 (or the pseudogene TRBV3-2) and TRBJ2-1, with a tentative D call TRBD2 (6 bases). Trimming cost V 3 bases and J 5 bases, with 8 bases left between them. The CDR3 has 13 residues. Germline CDR1 is LGHDT and CDR2 is YNNKEL (reference sequence). CDR3 sequence reads: CASSQEGDNEQFF. The CDR3 region has the DNA TGTGCCAGCAGCCAGGAGGGAGACAATGAGCAGTTCTTC.

This clone was counted once. J is TRBJ1-2 and V is TRBV4-1; D gene unclear. In germline, CDR1 is MGHRA, CDR2 YSYEKL. The length of the CDR3 is 11 residues. V lost 6 bases to trimming and J lost 8 bases, with 10 bases between them. The CDR3 spells CASSAGGGYTF. CDR3 nucleotide sequence: TGCGCCAGCAGTGCAGGAGGGGGCTACACCTTC.

The chain combines TRBV9 with TRBJ1-4; D gene ambiguous. The V and J ends lost 3 bases and 8 bases respectively, with 11 bases between them. The CDR3 is 13 amino acids. From germline, CDR1 is SGDLS and CDR2 YYNGEE. This chain's CDR3 is CASSGPHGEKLFF. CDR3 nucleotide sequence: TGTGCCAGCAGCGGACCACACGGGGAAAAACTGTTTTTT.

The CDR3 nucleotides read TGTGCCAGTAGTAGTTCGGGAGAGACCCAGTACTTC. Translation gives CASSSSGETQYF. The chain has TRBV19 and TRBJ2-5, with no clear D. Germline V gene data show CDR1 as LNHDA and CDR2 as SQIVND (reference sequence). Trimming left V 4 bases short and J 4 bases short, with 7 bases between. The CDR3 totals 12 residues.

V gene TRBV27 combines with J gene TRBJ2-1, with TRBD2 matching 14 bases. The CDR3 has 17 residues. The V gene's germline CDR1 is MNHEY and CDR2 SMNVEV (reference sequence). V was pared by 5 bases and J by 10 bases, with 13 bases of the junction left unmatched. The CDR3 DNA sequence: TGTGCCAGCAGTCAATCATCCGGGACTAGCGGGAGTCGGGAGCAGTTCTTC. This gives the protein CASSQSSGTSGSREQFF.

This sequence joins TRBV11-3 and TRBJ2-4; 12 positions match TRBD2. V lost 5 bases to trimming and J lost 6 bases; unmatched junction nucleotides: 2. The CDR3 contains 14 residues. CDR1 and CDR2 (germline): SGHNT, YENEEA. The CDR3: CASSRGLAGNIQYF. CDR3 bases: TGTGCCAGCAGCCGGGGACTAGCGGGAAACATTCAGTACTTC.

V and J are TRBV6-5 and TRBJ1-5; D is unresolved. The CDR3 sequence is 14 residues long. Looked up from germline, CDR1 is MNHEY and CDR2 is SVGAGI. V was pared by 7 bases and J by 4 bases, with 14 bases between. The CDR3 DNA sequence: TGTGCCAGCACCTACCCAGACTTGAATCAGCCCCAGCATTTT. Its protein is CASTYPDLNQPQHF.

This sequence joins TRBV19 and TRBJ1-2, with D possibly being TRBD1 (5 bases). CDR1 LNHDA and CDR2 SQIVND come from the germline V gene (reference sequence). The CDR3 is made up of 14 amino acids. Trimming stripped 7 bases from V and 2 bases from J, with 14 bases between. The CDR3 bases are TGTGCCAGTACCCCCGGGGGACGCAACTATGGCTACACCTTC. Translation: CASTPGGRNYGYTF.

The chain has TRBV6-5 and TRBJ1-1; 7 nucleotides match TRBD1. The CDR3 is 13 amino acids. J was trimmed by 6 bases and V by 6 bases; bases with no gene match: 7. Germline V gene sequence: CDR1 MNHEY, CDR2 SVGAGI. CDR3 coding DNA: TGTGCCAGCAGGAAAACAGGGGAGGCTGAAGCTTTCTTT. Protein product: CASRKTGEAEAFF.

As concerns this clone: The same CDR3 is also encoded by other DNA sequences in this sample. V and J are TRBV2 and TRBJ2-5; D is unclear. Trimming stripped 3 bases from V and 4 bases from J, with 6 bases between. The CDR3 spans 12 residues. The germline CDR1 and CDR2 sequences are SNHLY and FYNNEI. DNA for the CDR3: TGTGCCAGCAGTGAGGCCAGAGAGACCCAGTACTTC. Encoded protein: CASSEARETQYF.

This rearrangement joins TRBV2 to TRBJ1-3; maybe TRBD1 (6 bases). V shed 5 bases and J shed 6 bases, with 17 bases lying between them. CDR3 length equals 15 residues. Germline V gene lookup returns CDR1 SNHLY and CDR2 FYNNEI. CDR3 DNA: TGTGCCAGCAGTCCCGACAGGCCTGGCGTAAACACCATATATTTT. The encoded protein is CASSPDRPGVNTIYF.

The J gene is TRBJ1-2, the V gene TRBV6-5; perhaps TRBD1 as D (6 bases). Germline V gene lookup returns CDR1 MNHEY and CDR2 SVGAGI. The ends were cut back, 0 bases at V and 5 bases at J, with 10 bases in the middle. The CDR3 is 14 residues long. The DNA for the CDR3 is TGTGCCAGCAGTTACTCGATACAGGGTTATGGCTACACCTTC. It translates to CASSYSIQGYGYTF.

The chain links TRBV7-9 to TRBJ1-1; D not resolved. The CDR3 contains 10 residues. V dropped 9 bases and J dropped 5 bases, with 7 bases sitting between them. Germline V gives CDR1 SEHNR, CDR2 FQNEAQ (reference sequence). The CDR3 nucleotides read TGTGCCAGTTCGGGGACTGAAGCTTTCTTT. Translation: CASSGTEAFF.

With regard to this clone: Since no conserved phenylalanine or tryptophan closes the CDR3, a read error is the likely cause. No DNA is shown, since the ends of the CDR3 on it are uncertain; the CDR3 is the one TCRdb lists. The rearrangement links TRBV24-1 to TRBJ1-1; no check of the table's D call, TRBD1, against the DNA was made. Germline V CDR1 and CDR2: KGHDR, SFDVKD. The CDR3 spans 12 amino acids, including both terminal residues. The CDR3 loop reads CATSDKRTGNDD.

The CDR3 is CASSESGGSYNEQFF. In DNA form, the CDR3 reads TGCGCCAGCAGTGAGTCGGGGGGTTCCTACAATGAGCAGTTCTTC. The rearrangement uses TRBV10-1 and TRBJ2-1; D possibly corresponds to TRBD2 (6 bases). Trimming took off 0 bases at V and 1 base at J, with 7 bases between the two ends. The CDR3 has 15 residues. Germline V gene sequence: CDR1 WNHNN, CDR2 SYGVQD (reference sequence).

The chain links TRBV3-1 (or the pseudogene TRBV3-2) to TRBJ2-5; 8 positions match TRBD2. After removal of 1 base from V and 4 bases from J, the junction contained 11 bases not matched to a gene. The CDR3 spans 17 residues. CDR1 is LGHDT, CDR2 YNNKEL, per germline (reference sequence). The CDR3 loop is CASSQVVRAGDRETQYF. CDR3 bases: TGTGCCAGCAGCCAAGTGGTGCGAGCGGGGGATCGAGAGACCCAGTACTTC.

The rearrangement links TRBV2 to TRBJ2-1; TRBD2 agrees at 7 bases. The germline CDR1 and CDR2 sequences are SNHLY and FYNNEI. Trimming cost V 5 bases and J 10 bases; bases outside gene matches: 5. This CDR3 contains 12 residues. The chain's CDR3 is CASSPTLAEQFF. For the CDR3, the DNA is TGTGCCAGCAGTCCAACACTAGCGGAGCAGTTCTTC.

The chain joins TRBV7-8 to TRBJ1-5; D may be TRBD1 (5 bases). Germline CDR1 reads SGHVS; CDR2 reads FQNEAQ. Trimming pared 1 base from V and 4 bases from J, leaving 8 bases between. The CDR3 spans 14 residues. In DNA, the CDR3 is TGTGCCAGCAGCTTAGGCAGGGTTAATCAGCCCCAGCATTTT. This gives the protein CASSLGRVNQPQHF.

The rearrangement links TRBV3-1 (or the pseudogene TRBV3-2) to TRBJ1-2; no clear D gene. V lost 3 bases and J lost 4, with 12 bases in between. Germline assignment: CDR1 LGHDT and CDR2 YNNKEL (reference sequence). The CDR3 covers 14 residues. The CDR3 DNA reads TGTGCCAGCAGCCATGATACAGTGAGCTATGGCTACACCTTC. Protein product: CASSHDTVSYGYTF.

The genes are TRBV7-6 and TRBJ2-3; D may be TRBD1 (6 bases). Germline V CDR1 and CDR2: SGHVS, FNYEAQ. The CDR3 is made up of 14 amino acids. V lost 5 bases, J lost 5 bases, and 14 bases lay in between. CDR3 DNA sequence: TGTGCCAGCAGCCCTCGGACAGACCAAGATACGCAGTATTTT. It yields the protein CASSPRTDQDTQYF.

V is TRBV12-3 or TRBV12-4 and J is TRBJ2-5; 10 nucleotides align to TRBD2. V lost 5 bases to trimming and J lost 4 bases; unmatched junction nucleotides: 1. The CDR3 totals 13 residues. The CDR3 spells CASSRLAGETQYF. For the CDR3, the DNA is TGTGCCAGCAGTAGACTAGCGGGAGAGACCCAGTACTTC.